This T cell receptor (beta chain) came from a study of shared clonotypes between healthy human individuals. Overall study findings and caveats: Naive subsets, compared against memory subsets, generally had larger estimated richness values.

CDR1 and CDR2 (germline): SGHVS, FQNEAQ. Unmatched junction bases numbered 13, after V lost 6 bases and J lost 4 bases. The CDR3 covers 17 residues. Repertoires were generated with immunoSEQ multiplex PCR, while TCRdb's copy carries only in-frame clones and drops some. The table has about 1 million clones, more than 65% seen once. Points on this clone: Its antigen is unidentified.

The chain recombines TRBV7-8 with TRBJ2-1; 9 nucleotides line up with TRBD1. Sequences were obtained from memory CD4+ T cells sorted from blood. The subset is: CD45RA-negative fraction. This TCR came from a man between 18 and 29 years old in good health. CDR3 nucleotide sequence: TGTGCCAGCAGACGTACACCCGGGACAGGGCCTTACAATGAGCAGTTCTTC. Its translation is CASRRTPGTGPYNEQFF.